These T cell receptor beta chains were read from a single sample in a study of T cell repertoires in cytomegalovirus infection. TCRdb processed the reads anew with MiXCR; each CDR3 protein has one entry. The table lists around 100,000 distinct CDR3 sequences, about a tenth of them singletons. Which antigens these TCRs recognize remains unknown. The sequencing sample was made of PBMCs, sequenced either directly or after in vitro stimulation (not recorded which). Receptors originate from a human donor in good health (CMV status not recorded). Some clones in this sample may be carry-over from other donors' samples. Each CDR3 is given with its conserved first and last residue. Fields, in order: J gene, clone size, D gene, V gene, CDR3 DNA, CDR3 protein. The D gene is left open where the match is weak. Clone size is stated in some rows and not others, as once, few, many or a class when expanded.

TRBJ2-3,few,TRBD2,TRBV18,TGTGCCAGCTCACCATATGTGGCTAGCGGGAGCACAGATACGCAGTATTTT,CASSPYVASGSTDTQYF
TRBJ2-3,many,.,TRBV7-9,TGTGCCAGCAGCTTAGCGTTGTCTAGCACAGATACGCAGTATTTT,CASSLALSSTDTQYF
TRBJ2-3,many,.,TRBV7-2,TGTGCCAGCAGCTCGCGGAAGTCCACAGATACGCAGTATTTT,CASSSRKSTDTQYF
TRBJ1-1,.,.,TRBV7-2,TGTGCCAGCAGCTTAAGCCCCCCGGGGGCTGGTACTGAAGCTTTCTTT,CASSLSPPGAGTEAFF
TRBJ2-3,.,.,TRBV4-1,TGCGCCAGCAGCCTCCCGGGAAGGGCAGATACGCAGTATTTT,CASSLPGRADTQYF
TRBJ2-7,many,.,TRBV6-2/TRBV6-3,TGTGCCAGCAGGAGCTCCCTCTACGAGCAGTACTTC,CASRSSLYEQYF
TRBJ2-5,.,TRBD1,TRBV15,TGTGCCACCAGCGCAAGCCTCACAGGGGGGGAGACCCAGTACTTC,CATSASLTGGETQYF
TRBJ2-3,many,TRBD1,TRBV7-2,TGTGCCAGCAGCCTCCGGGGACAGATAAAGACAGATACGCAGTATTTT,CASSLRGQIKTDTQYF
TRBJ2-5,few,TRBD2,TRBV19,TGTGCCAGTAGTACCGGACTAGCGGGAGGAGAGACCCAGTACTTC,CASSTGLAGGETQYF
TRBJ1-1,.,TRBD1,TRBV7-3,TGTGCCAGCAGCCTCAGGGGGCAGGGTGAAGCTTTCTTT,CASSLRGQGEAFF
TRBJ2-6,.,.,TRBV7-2,TGTGCCAGCAGCTCGACTTCCGACATCGTATCTGGGGCCAACGTCCTGACTTTC,CASSSTSDIVSGANVLTF
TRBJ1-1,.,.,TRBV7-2,TGTGCCAGCAGCTTAGGGGGCGGGAGTTTGAACACTGAAGCTTTCTTT,CASSLGGGSLNTEAFF
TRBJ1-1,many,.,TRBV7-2,TGTGCCAGCAGCTTAGATTTCGGCAAGATGGGGAACACTGAAGCTTTCTTT,CASSLDFGKMGNTEAFF
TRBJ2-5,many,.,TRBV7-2,TGTGCCAGCAGCTTAATCCCGGGAGTGGAGACCCAGTACTTC,CASSLIPGVETQYF
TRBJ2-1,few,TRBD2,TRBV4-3,TGCGCCAGCAGCCAAATCCTAGCGGGGGCATACAATGAGCAGTTCTTC,CASSQILAGAYNEQFF
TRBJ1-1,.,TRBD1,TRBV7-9,TGTGCCAGCAGCCCCGGACAGGGTGACACTGAAGCTTTCTTT,CASSPGQGDTEAFF
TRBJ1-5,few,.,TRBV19,TGTGCCAGTAGCCAAGGGAGGGATCAGCCCCAGCATTTT,CASSQGRDQPQHF
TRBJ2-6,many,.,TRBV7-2,TGTGCCAGCAGCTTACAGGGCGCTGGGGCCAACGTCCTGACTTTC,CASSLQGAGANVLTF
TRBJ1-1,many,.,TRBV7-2,TGTGCCAGCAGCTTACGGCTGAACACTGAAGCTTTCTTT,CASSLRLNTEAFF
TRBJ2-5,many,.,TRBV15,TGTGCCACCAGCTCAGGTCCTTCTGAGGCCCAGTACTTC,CATSSGPSEAQYF
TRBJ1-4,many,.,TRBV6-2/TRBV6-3,TGTGCCAGCAGCCGAACGACAGTTACCGCCGGGAACTATGAAAAACTGTTTTTT,CASSRTTVTAGNYEKLFF
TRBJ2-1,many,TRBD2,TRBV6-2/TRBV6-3,TGTGCCAGCAGGGGGGGGACTAAATCTCTCTACAATGAGCAGTTCTTC,CASRGGTKSLYNEQFF
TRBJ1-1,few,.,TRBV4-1,TGCGCCAGCAGCCTATCCCCGGGACACTCAGCCACTGAAGCTTTCTTT,CASSLSPGHSATEAFF
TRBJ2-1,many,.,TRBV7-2,TGTGCCAGCAGCTTCTTTGGCTCGGAGGAGCAGTTCTTC,CASSFFGSEEQFF
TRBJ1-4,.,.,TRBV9,TGTGCCAGCAGCTCGGCCCGGCGGACTAATGAAAAACTGTTTTTT,CASSSARRTNEKLFF
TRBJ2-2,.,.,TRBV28,TGTGCCAGCAGTTTATTTGGGATTGTCGGGGAGCTGTTTTTT,CASSLFGIVGELFF
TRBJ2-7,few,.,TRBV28,TGTGCCAGCAGTTTGGCCTCCTACGAGCAGTACTTC,CASSLASYEQYF
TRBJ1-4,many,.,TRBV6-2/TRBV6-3,TGTGCCAGCAGTTACGGAGCCGGGGTGGCAACTAATGAAAAACTGTTTTTT,CASSYGAGVATNEKLFF
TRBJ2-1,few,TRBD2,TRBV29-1,TGCAGCGTCACTAGAGTACCGGGACTAGCGGAGTACAATGAGCAGTTCTTC,CSVTRVPGLAEYNEQFF
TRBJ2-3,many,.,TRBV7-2,TGTGCCAGCAGCCCTGCCCCCCCTAGGGCCTGGCGGGCAGATACGCAGTATTTT,CASSPAPPRAWRADTQYF
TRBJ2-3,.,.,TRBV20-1,TGCAGTGCGCTAGCGACGGGGTCCGGAACAGATACGCAGTATTTT,CSALATGSGTDTQYF
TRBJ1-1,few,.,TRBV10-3,TGTGCCATCAGTGCCTCCGGGACACACACTGAAGCTTTCTTT,CAISASGTHTEAFF
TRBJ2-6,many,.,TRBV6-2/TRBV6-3,TGTGCCAGCACCTCGCTTGGCTCTGGGGCCAACGTCCTGACTTTC,CASTSLGSGANVLTF
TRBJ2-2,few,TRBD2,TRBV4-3,TGCGCCAGCAGCCAGGGGGGGACTAGCTGGTCCGGGGAGCTGTTTTTT,CASSQGGTSWSGELFF
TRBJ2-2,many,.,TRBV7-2,TGTGCCAGCAGCCAGGGGGGAGTCCTAGGAGGGGAGCTGTTTTTT,CASSQGGVLGGELFF
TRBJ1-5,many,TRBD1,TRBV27,TGTGCCAGCAGTTCGACGACAGGGGGGAGCAATCAGCCCCAGCATTTT,CASSSTTGGSNQPQHF
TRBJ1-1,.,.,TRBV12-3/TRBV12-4,TGTGCCAGCAGTCAGGGTAATAAGGCTTTCTTT,CASSQGNKAFF
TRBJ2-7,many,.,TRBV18,TGTGCCAGCTCACCTTTCGCACAGGGATCATCGCAAATCCACGAGCAGTACTTC,CASSPFAQGSSQIHEQYF
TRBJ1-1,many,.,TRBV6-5,TGTGCCAGCAGTTACTCAGTGAACACTGAAGCTTTCTTT,CASSYSVNTEAFF
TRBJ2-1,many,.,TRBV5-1,TGCGCCAGCAGCTTGGAAGGCGGGCGCTACAATGAGCAGTTCTTC,CASSLEGGRYNEQFF
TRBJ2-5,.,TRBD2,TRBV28,TGTGCCAGCAGTTCGGGAGGGGAGACCCAGTACTTC,CASSSGGETQYF
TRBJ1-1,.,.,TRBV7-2,TGTGCCAGCAGCTCTCAGACTGGGAGCACTGAAGCTTTCTTT,CASSSQTGSTEAFF
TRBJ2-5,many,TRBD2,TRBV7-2,TGTGCCAGCAGCTTAGCGGGGACTAGCGCGGGAGAGACCCAGTACTTC,CASSLAGTSAGETQYF
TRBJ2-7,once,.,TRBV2,TGTACCAGCAAGGCAGAGACCTACGAGCAGTACTTC,CTSKAETYEQYF
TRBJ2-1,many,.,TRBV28,TGTGCCAGCAGTTCACCGGTCCCAGTATTAGGCTACAATGAGCAGTTCTTC,CASSSPVPVLGYNEQFF
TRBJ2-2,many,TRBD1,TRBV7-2,TGTGCCAGCAGCCCATTCCCCCGACAGGGCGTCGGGGAGCTGTTTTTT,CASSPFPRQGVGELFF
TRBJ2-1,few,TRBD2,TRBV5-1,TGCGCCAGCAGCCCCTTGGAACTAGCGACCTACAATGAGCAGTTCTTC,CASSPLELATYNEQFF
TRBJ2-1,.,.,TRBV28,TGTGCCAGCCTGAGCGGCGGCTACAATGAGCAGTTCTTC,CASLSGGYNEQFF
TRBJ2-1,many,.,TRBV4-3,TGCGCCAGCAGCCAAGATCTTTACAGGGTGGGCAATGAGCAGTTCTTC,CASSQDLYRVGNEQFF
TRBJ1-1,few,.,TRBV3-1,TGTGCCAGCAGCCAAGGTGCGTTGAACACTGAAGCTTTCTTT,CASSQGALNTEAFF
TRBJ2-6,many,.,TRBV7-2,TGTGCCAGCAGCGGAAGGGTCACGTGGGCCAACGTCCTGACTTTC,CASSGRVTWANVLTF
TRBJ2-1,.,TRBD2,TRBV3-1,TGTGCCAGCAGCCGGGCGGGAGAACTTGAGCAGTTCTTC,CASSRAGELEQFF